Described below is a single TCR beta chain sequence and its context. The same CDR3 can be traced to other DNA sequences in this sample. The junction had 8 bases not matched to a gene; V was cut back by 8 bases and J by 5 bases. CDR1 is SGHTA, CDR2 FQGNSA, per germline. This CDR3 is built from 15 residues. The data were taken from a study of cytomegalovirus exposure and HLA in healthy donors. The PCR had 60 Vbeta and 13 Jbeta primers. Libraries were prepared by immunoSEQ multiplex PCR; TCRdb keeps only in-frame clonotypes and omits some of them. The sample holds under 200,000 clones, roughly 87% seen once.

This TCR was sampled from a woman between 25 and 40 years old in good health and CMV-seronegative. Sequencing used PBMCs. The J gene is TRBJ1-6, the V gene TRBV7-2; 8 nucleotides match TRBD1. Here the CDR3 DNA reads TGTGCCAGCCGCGACAGGGGAGGGGATAATTCACCCCTCCACTTT. Translated, it gives CASRDRGGDNSPLHF.